This T cell receptor beta chain was obtained from a study of T cell responses to AZD1222 COVID-19 vaccine. Overall study findings and caveats: Donors were largely white British and mainly female; clonal diversity was possibly underestimated. Among AZD1222 vaccinees, only five to seven were seropositive at baseline. Regions left unmutated in variants are reportedly the target of nearly half of spike-specific TCRs. Without day 14 samples, only post-peak T cell repertoires were studied.

This CDR3 region has 13 residues. The V gene's germline CDR1 is SGHAT and CDR2 FQNNGV. With 6 bases clipped from V and 7 bases from J, the junction kept 4 bases outside the gene matches. A remark on this clone: Its antigen remains unknown.

Produced via immunoSEQ multiplex PCR; TCRdb's table is partial and in-frame only. This sample carries about 110,000 clones, 80% to 90% of them seen once, and the ten largest clones take roughly 4.5%. Here the sequenced sample was peripheral blood, taken 28 days after the second AZD1222 dose. The chain employs TRBV11-2 and TRBJ1-4, with 8 bases lining up with TRBD1. The receptor comes from an adult who received the AZD1222 COVID-19 vaccine. The CDR3 spells CASRRTGIEKLFF. DNA of the CDR3: TGTGCCAGCAGAAGGACAGGGATTGAAAAACTGTTTTTT.